This paragraph covers one T cell receptor (beta chain) sequence. Its antigen is still unknown. This sample stems from a study of cytomegalovirus exposure and HLA in healthy donors. For the study at large: In a later analysis, the roughly 130 validation repertoires were reported to have used the same platform as the approximately 690 first-cohort repertoires.

Clones were read by immunoSEQ multiplex PCR, and TCRdb kept only the in-frame ones, dropping some. Here the sample spans 75,000 to 90,000 clones, roughly 95% being singletons. The study, taken as a whole, reports: Diagnosis of cytomegalovirus status made by the classifier reportedly showed high specificity and sensitivity. Subsequent analysis revealed that first-cohort TCR clusters tended to co-occur in the roughly 120 validation repertoires.

The receptor's source is a man younger than 30 in good health and CMV-seropositive. The specimen sequenced was PBMCs.

This CDR3 reads CASSEERGGQETQYF. DNA for the CDR3: TGTGCCAGCAGTGAAGAGAGGGGGGGGCAAGAGACCCAGTACTTC. This chain connects TRBV6-1 to TRBJ2-5; a weak D match, TRBD2 (7 bases). The germline V and J ends were trimmed by 1 base and 2 bases, with 11 bases remaining between them. The CDR3 contains 15 residues. Per germline, CDR1 MNHNS and CDR2 SASEGT.